Listed below are T cell receptor beta chains from one sample, sequenced in a study of beta chain features in type 1 diabetes. Sequencing used immunoSEQ multiplex PCR; TCRdb keeps in-frame clones, though not all of them. This table holds about 230,000 clones, 9.6% found once. The sample consisted of naive CD4+ T cells from blood. The receptors were sampled from a woman younger than 35 in good health. Each CDR3 is given with its conserved first and last residue. D genes are given only for firm matches. Clone size is given for some rows only: seen once, a few or many times, or a class if the clone is expanded.

V gene: TRBV5-6
clone size: few
D gene: TRBD1
J gene: TRBJ2-7
CDR3 protein: CASSLSGQGNYEQYF
CDR3 DNA: TGTGCCAGCAGCTTATCGGGACAGGGGAACTACGAGCAGTACTTC

V gene: TRBV5-1
clone size: few
D gene: NA
J gene: TRBJ2-7
CDR3 protein: CASTPDGGYEQYF
CDR3 DNA: TGCGCCAGCACCCCGGACGGGGGCTACGAGCAGTACTTC

V gene: TRBV14
clone size: few
D gene: NA
J gene: TRBJ2-6
CDR3 protein: CASSQGTGAFWANVLTF
CDR3 DNA: TGTGCCAGCAGTCAGGGCACAGGCGCCTTCTGGGCCAACGTCCTGACTTTC

V gene: TRBV6-6
clone size: once
D gene: NA
J gene: TRBJ1-1
CDR3 protein: CASSYSRSIEAFF
CDR3 DNA: TGTGCCAGCAGTTACTCCCGCTCCATCGAGGCTTTCTTT

V gene: TRBV19
clone size: NA
D gene: TRBD1
J gene: TRBJ1-2
CDR3 protein: CASTPDRVIGYTF
CDR3 DNA: TGTGCCAGTACCCCGGACAGGGTAATTGGCTACACCTTC

V gene: TRBV18
clone size: NA
D gene: NA
J gene: TRBJ2-1
CDR3 protein: CASSPPQGISYNEQFF
CDR3 DNA: TGTGCCAGCTCACCACCACAGGGTATCTCCTACAATGAGCAGTTCTTC

V gene: TRBV5-4
clone size: few
D gene: NA
J gene: TRBJ2-5
CDR3 protein: CASSLLNRAQETQYF
CDR3 DNA: TGTGCCAGCAGCCTCCTGAATAGAGCCCAAGAGACCCAGTACTTC

V gene: TRBV10-3
clone size: NA
D gene: NA
J gene: TRBJ1-1
CDR3 protein: CAISGDRLNTEAFF
CDR3 DNA: TGTGCCATCAGTGGAGACAGGTTGAACACTGAAGCTTTCTTT

V gene: TRBV5-1
clone size: NA
D gene: TRBD1
J gene: TRBJ2-5
CDR3 protein: CASSYGQGAQETQYF
CDR3 DNA: TGCGCCAGCAGCTACGGACAGGGCGCACAAGAGACCCAGTACTTC

V gene: TRBV6-1
clone size: NA
D gene: TRBD1
J gene: TRBJ2-7
CDR3 protein: CASNGQGDYEQYF
CDR3 DNA: TGTGCCAGCAACGGACAGGGAGACTACGAGCAGTACTTC

V gene: TRBV5-4
clone size: few
D gene: TRBD1
J gene: TRBJ1-3
CDR3 protein: CASSLRATGGLKNTIYF
CDR3 DNA: TGTGCCAGCAGCTTGCGGGCGACAGGGGGGTTGAAAAACACCATATATTTT

V gene: TRBV18
clone size: few
D gene: TRBD2
J gene: TRBJ2-1
CDR3 protein: CASSPSPSGYNEQFF
CDR3 DNA: TGTGCCAGCTCACCAAGCCCTAGCGGATACAATGAGCAGTTCTTC

V gene: TRBV13
clone size: NA
D gene: NA
J gene: TRBJ2-2
CDR3 protein: CASSLSSGAGELFF
CDR3 DNA: TGTGCCAGCAGCTTATCGTCGGGGGCCGGGGAGCTGTTTTTT

V gene: TRBV19
clone size: few
D gene: NA
J gene: TRBJ2-1
CDR3 protein: CASRSPGFNEQFF
CDR3 DNA: TGTGCCAGTAGATCTCCGGGGTTCAATGAGCAGTTCTTC

V gene: TRBV15
clone size: NA
D gene: NA
J gene: TRBJ1-1
CDR3 protein: CATSTQGSVTEAFF
CDR3 DNA: TGTGCCACCAGCACTCAGGGGTCTGTCACTGAAGCTTTCTTT

V gene: TRBV6-6
clone size: NA
D gene: TRBD1
J gene: TRBJ1-5
CDR3 protein: CASSNGSRQGNQPQHF
CDR3 DNA: TGTGCCAGCAGCAATGGTTCTCGACAGGGGAATCAGCCCCAGCATTTT

V gene: TRBV11-2
clone size: NA
D gene: TRBD1
J gene: TRBJ2-3
CDR3 protein: CASRPDRAADTQYF
CDR3 DNA: TGTGCCAGCAGGCCGGACAGGGCGGCAGATACGCAGTATTTT

V gene: TRBV7-9
clone size: few
D gene: TRBD1
J gene: TRBJ1-3
CDR3 protein: CASSMGQGNTIYF
CDR3 DNA: TGTGCCAGCAGCATGGGACAGGGAAACACCATATATTTT

V gene: TRBV18
clone size: NA
D gene: NA
J gene: TRBJ1-5
CDR3 protein: CASSDKKDSTDQPQHF
CDR3 DNA: TGTGCCAGCTCAGACAAGAAGGACAGTACGGATCAGCCCCAGCATTTT

V gene: TRBV2
clone size: NA
D gene: TRBD1
J gene: TRBJ1-2
CDR3 protein: CASSGLDRGAYGYTF
CDR3 DNA: TGTGCCAGCAGTGGCCTGGACAGGGGGGCTTATGGCTACACCTTC

V gene: TRBV5-6
clone size: few
D gene: NA
J gene: TRBJ1-2
CDR3 protein: CASSLGQGLPYTF
CDR3 DNA: TGTGCCAGCAGCTTGGGGCAGGGCCTCCCCTACACCTTC

V gene: TRBV5-1
clone size: NA
D gene: TRBD1
J gene: TRBJ2-2
CDR3 protein: CASTTGDPNTGELFF
CDR3 DNA: TGCGCCAGCACCACAGGGGACCCGAACACCGGGGAGCTGTTTTTT

V gene: TRBV7-9
clone size: many
D gene: TRBD2
J gene: TRBJ2-3
CDR3 protein: CASLERGGTDTQYF
CDR3 DNA: TGTGCCAGCCTGGAGCGGGGGGGCACAGATACGCAGTATTTT

V gene: TRBV5-4
clone size: NA
D gene: TRBD1
J gene: TRBJ1-1
CDR3 protein: CASSLGTGNTEAFF
CDR3 DNA: TGTGCCAGCAGCTTAGGGACAGGGAACACTGAAGCTTTCTTT

V gene: TRBV18
clone size: NA
D gene: TRBD1
J gene: TRBJ1-3
CDR3 protein: CASSPQTGAGNTIYF
CDR3 DNA: TGTGCCAGCTCACCACAGACAGGGGCTGGAAACACCATATATTTT

V gene: TRBV19
clone size: NA
D gene: TRBD1
J gene: TRBJ1-2
CDR3 protein: CASSETGSGYTF
CDR3 DNA: TGTGCCAGTAGTGAGACAGGGAGTGGCTACACCTTC

V gene: TRBV28
clone size: NA
D gene: NA
J gene: TRBJ1-5
CDR3 protein: CASSFPSGNTGPQHF
CDR3 DNA: TGTGCCAGCAGTTTCCCCTCCGGGAATACTGGGCCCCAGCATTTT

V gene: TRBV7-2
clone size: few
D gene: NA
J gene: TRBJ2-7
CDR3 protein: CASSLYLLLPGSYEQYF
CDR3 DNA: TGTGCCAGCAGCTTATACCTTCTCTTGCCCGGCTCCTACGAGCAGTACTTC

V gene: TRBV5-1
clone size: few
D gene: TRBD1
J gene: TRBJ2-7
CDR3 protein: CASQNRGSSYEQYF
CDR3 DNA: TGCGCCAGCCAAAACAGGGGGAGCTCCTACGAGCAGTACTTC

V gene: TRBV19
clone size: NA
D gene: NA
J gene: TRBJ2-7
CDR3 protein: CASSQGLEQYF
CDR3 DNA: TGTGCCAGTAGTCAAGGACTTGAGCAGTACTTC

V gene: TRBV6-4
clone size: few
D gene: TRBD1
J gene: TRBJ2-1
CDR3 protein: CASSGQAATYNEQFF
CDR3 DNA: TGTGCCAGCAGCGGACAGGCTGCGACCTACAATGAGCAGTTCTTC

V gene: TRBV23-1
clone size: many
D gene: NA
J gene: TRBJ2-7
CDR3 protein: CASSQYSGPYEQYF
CDR3 DNA: TGCGCCAGCAGTCAATATTCAGGTCCCTACGAGCAGTACTTC

V gene: TRBV5-1
clone size: NA
D gene: NA
J gene: TRBJ2-7
CDR3 protein: CASSPSGRGEQYF
CDR3 DNA: TGCGCCAGCAGCCCCTCCGGGAGAGGCGAGCAGTACTTC

V gene: TRBV18
clone size: NA
D gene: NA
J gene: TRBJ1-1
CDR3 protein: CASSAVSGEGTEAFF
CDR3 DNA: TGTGCCAGCTCAGCCGTGAGTGGGGAGGGCACTGAAGCTTTCTTT

V gene: TRBV14
clone size: many
D gene: NA
J gene: TRBJ2-1
CDR3 protein: CASSQAFLGGSEQFF
CDR3 DNA: TGTGCCAGCAGCCAAGCCTTTCTCGGCGGAAGTGAGCAGTTCTTC

V gene: TRBV7-2
clone size: NA
D gene: NA
J gene: TRBJ2-7
CDR3 protein: CASSLGQTLYEQYF
CDR3 DNA: TGTGCCAGCAGCCTCGGACAGACCCTCTACGAGCAGTACTTC

V gene: TRBV7-9
clone size: NA
D gene: TRBD2
J gene: TRBJ2-3
CDR3 protein: CAGRLAGTDTQYF
CDR3 DNA: TGTGCAGGGAGGCTAGCGGGGACAGATACGCAGTATTTT

V gene: TRBV13
clone size: few
D gene: TRBD2
J gene: TRBJ2-7
CDR3 protein: CASRQSGGYEQYF
CDR3 DNA: TGTGCCAGCAGACAAAGCGGGGGGTACGAGCAGTACTTC

V gene: TRBV6-1
clone size: NA
D gene: TRBD2
J gene: TRBJ2-3
CDR3 protein: CASSPLAGGTDTQYF
CDR3 DNA: TGTGCCAGCAGTCCGCTAGCGGGGGGCACAGATACGCAGTATTTT

V gene: TRBV18
clone size: NA
D gene: NA
J gene: TRBJ1-2
CDR3 protein: CASSIKAAKALGYGYTF
CDR3 DNA: TGTGCCAGCTCGATTAAGGCAGCCAAAGCCCTAGGCTATGGCTACACCTTC